Listed below are T cell receptor beta chains from one sample, sequenced in a study of OX40 agonist ivuxolimab in advanced cancers. The assay was immunoSEQ multiplex PCR, and TCRdb's table has in-frame clones only and misses some. The table lists around 70,000 clones, approximately 85% of them singletons. The sample consisted of CD4+ or CD8+ T cells sorted from blood, taken in a trial of the OX40 agonist ivuxolimab. The origin of the receptors is an adult with an advanced solid tumor such as melanoma, head and neck, liver or kidney cancer. Both conserved end residues are part of each CDR3. The D gene is left open where the match is weak. Clone size appears in some rows only: once, few, many, or a class for an expanded clone.

>TRBJ2-5|TRBV19|TRBD1|.
TGTGCCAGTAATGCAGGGACAGGGGTGACCCAGTACTTC
CASNAGTGVTQYF
>TRBJ1-1|TRBV28|.|.
TGTGCCAGCAGTGCTGCGGGAACTGAAGCTTTCTTT
CASSAAGTEAFF
>TRBJ1-6|TRBV7-9|TRBD1|few
TGTGCCAGCAGCTTAGGTACAGGGGGCTCACCCCTCCACTTT
CASSLGTGGSPLHF
>TRBJ2-7|TRBV23-1|TRBD1|.
TGCGCCAGCAGTCAATCCCCTTTTCCGGGACAGGGAGGTTCCTACGAGCAGTACTTC
CASSQSPFPGQGGSYEQYF
>TRBJ2-3|TRBV7-7|.|.
TGTGCTAGCAGCTTAAATGTTTACACAGATACGCAGTATTTT
CASSLNVYTDTQYF
>TRBJ2-2|TRBV5-6|.|.
TGTGCCAGCAGTTTCACTAGTTTTGGCGGGGAGCTGTTTTTT
CASSFTSFGGELFF
>TRBJ1-2|TRBV11-3|TRBD1|.
TGTGCCAGCAGCTTTGGACAGGGAACAGCTAACTATGGCTACACCTTC
CASSFGQGTANYGYTF
>TRBJ1-4|TRBV6-5|TRBD1|.
TGTGCCAGCAGTACCGGGACAGGGGACGAAAAACTGTTTTTT
CASSTGTGDEKLFF
>TRBJ2-7|TRBV30|.|once
TGTGCCTGGAGTGAGAGTAGGGCCGACAAGCAGTACTTC
CAWSESRADKQYF
>TRBJ2-2|TRBV5-1|.|.
TGCGCCAGCAGCTTAATAGCGGACCTGAACACCGGGGAGCTGTTTTTT
CASSLIADLNTGELFF
>TRBJ2-7|TRBV18|.|.
TGTGCCAGCTCACTTCCGGGACGGGCCTACGAGCAGTACTTC
CASSLPGRAYEQYF
>TRBJ2-7|TRBV6-5|.|.
TGTGCCAGCAGCTCCAGCTCCTACGAGCAGTACTTC
CASSSSSYEQYF
>TRBJ1-1|TRBV7-2|.|.
TGTGCCAGCAGCTTTCAAAAAGGTAACACTGAAGCTTTCTTT
CASSFQKGNTEAFF
>TRBJ1-5|TRBV7-8|.|.
TGTGCCAGCAGCCCCCAGATCCCGGGACACAATCAGCCCCAGCATTTT
CASSPQIPGHNQPQHF
>TRBJ1-3|TRBV28|.|.
TGTGCCAGCAGGGGTTCAATGGGAGGGCTCGGTGGAAACACCATATATTTT
CASRGSMGGLGGNTIYF
>TRBJ2-7|TRBV4-1|TRBD1|.
TGCGCCAGCAGCGGACAGGGGGTTCCTTTGTTCGAGCAGTACTTC
CASSGQGVPLFEQYF
>TRBJ2-7|TRBV19|.|.
TGTGCCAGTAGTAGGGACGGTGCCTACGAGCAGTACTTC
CASSRDGAYEQYF
>TRBJ1-2|TRBV6-1|.|.
TGTGCCAGCAGTGTTGATGGGTACAGGTATGGCTACACCTTC
CASSVDGYRYGYTF
>TRBJ2-7|TRBV7-6|.|.
TGTGCCAGCAGCCTAGATCCCCAGTCGTACGAGCAGTACTTC
CASSLDPQSYEQYF
>TRBJ2-7|TRBV5-1|.|.
TGCGCCAGCAGCTTGGGACACTTTTGGGAGCAGTACTTC
CASSLGHFWEQYF
>TRBJ1-2|TRBV18|.|.
TGTGCCAGCGCACCGGCAGGGCTAAACTATGGCTACACCTTC
CASAPAGLNYGYTF
>TRBJ1-2|TRBV5-1|TRBD1|.
TGCGCCAGCAGCTGGCGGGGACAGGGTTATGGCTACACCTTC
CASSWRGQGYGYTF
>TRBJ2-7|TRBV11-3|.|.
TGTGCCAGCAGCCCTCCCTGGGGCCACCCCTACGAGCAGTACTTC
CASSPPWGHPYEQYF
>TRBJ2-1|TRBV5-1|.|.
TGCGCCAGCAGCTCAGACAACCCAACCTACAATGAGCAGTTCTTC
CASSSDNPTYNEQFF
>TRBJ2-7|TRBV4-3|TRBD2|.
TGCGCCAGCAGCCAAGGGGGGGGCGAGCAGTACTTC
CASSQGGGEQYF
>TRBJ2-7|TRBV6-1|.|.
TGTGCCAGCACCACGGGACCCCACTCCTACGAGCAGTACTTC
CASTTGPHSYEQYF
>TRBJ2-2|TRBV7-2|.|few
TGTGCCAGCAGCTTGTCCTGGTCGAACACCGGGGAGCTGTTTTTT
CASSLSWSNTGELFF
>TRBJ1-1|TRBV6-1|.|.
TGTGCCAGCAGGCGGACAGAACTCGAAGCTTTCTTT
CASRRTELEAFF
>TRBJ2-3|TRBV25-1|TRBD2|.
TGTGCCAGCTCTCGGGGGGGGGCGAAAGATACGCAGTATTTT
CASSRGGAKDTQYF
>TRBJ2-5|TRBV12-5|.|.
TGTGCTAGTGGTTTGGTACTTGGGAACAGTCAAGAGACCCAGTACTTC
CASGLVLGNSQETQYF
>TRBJ1-2|TRBV6-6|.|.
TGTGCCAGCAGTTACGGCTCCTCCCCTTATGGCTACACCTTC
CASSYGSSPYGYTF